A single sample gave rise to the 26 T cell receptor beta chains below, sequenced in a study of CD8 T cells in ankylosing spondylitis. MiXCR was run by TCRdb on the 5' RACE reads, yielding one entry per CDR3 protein. The repertoire includes just over 150,000 distinct CDR3 sequences, about 18% of them detected once, and about 8% sits in the top ten. Sequences were obtained from blood, either unsorted or a sorted T cell fraction (not recorded which). The source is a male donor with ankylosing spondylitis or in good health (not recorded which).

The rearrangement joins TRBV18 to TRBJ2-3; 10 bases agree with TRBD2. The CDR3 spans 17 residues. The V gene end was trimmed by 0 bases and the J gene end by 3 bases; junction bases not matched to a gene: 6. Germline CDR1 reads KGHSH; CDR2 reads LQKENI. The CDR3 region is CASSPPLAGEGTDTQYF. CDR3 sequence (DNA): TGTGCCAGCTCACCACCGCTAGCGGGAGAGGGAACAGATACGCAGTATTTT.

This clonotype was seen ten or more times. V is TRBV10-3 and J is TRBJ2-7, with D unclear. Germline CDR1 and CDR2: ENHRY and SYGVKD. Trimming took 8 bases from V and 6 from J, leaving 17 bases between them. This CDR3 comprises 13 residues. CDR3 bases: TGTGCCATCCGTTCCCCAGCAGTCCTCGAGCAGTACTTC. Protein: CAIRSPAVLEQYF.

This clonotype was seen repeatedly, ten times or more. The chain has TRBV5-1 and TRBJ2-3, with a weak D call TRBD2 (5 bases). This CDR3 contains 14 residues. Trimming shortened V by 4 bases and J by 0 bases, and 9 bases separated the two germline ends. Germline V gives CDR1 SGHRS, CDR2 YFSETQ. In nucleotides, the CDR3 is TGCGCCAGCAGCGCCCTAGCCAGCACAGATACGCAGTATTTT. Its protein product is CASSALASTDTQYF.

The chain is built from TRBV12-3 or TRBV12-4 and TRBJ2-3; tentative D call: TRBD1 (5 bases). V lost 5 bases to trimming and J lost 5 bases, with 8 bases between them. This CDR3 is built from 12 residues. The CDR3 sequence: CASSVREDTQYF. CDR3 bases: TGTGCCAGCAGTGTCAGGGAAGATACGCAGTATTTT.

In its sample, this clonotype was seen many times. This chain joins TRBV20-1 and TRBJ2-3, with no clear D. V shed 3 bases and J shed 6 bases, with 10 bases lying between them. CDR1 DFQATT and CDR2 SNEGSKA come from the germline V gene (reference sequence). CDR3 length: 12 residues. This CDR3 reads CSASERGDTQYF. CDR3 bases: TGCAGTGCTAGTGAGCGTGGCGATACGCAGTATTTT.

The chain couples TRBV10-3 to TRBJ2-7; 7 bases match TRBD2. Trimming removed 10 bases from V and 0 bases from J; junction bases left unmatched: 18. The CDR3 contains 17 residues. Germline V gene sequence: CDR1 ENHRY, CDR2 SYGVKD. This CDR3 is CATSSWMEREFSYEQYF. As DNA, the CDR3 is TGTGCCACCTCCAGTTGGATGGAGCGGGAATTCTCCTACGAGCAGTACTTC.

This clonotype turned up a few times. The chain joins TRBV28 to TRBJ2-5, with 8 bases lining up with TRBD2. With V trimmed by 3 bases and J by 14 bases, 17 bases remained unmatched. This CDR3 has 15 amino acids. Germline V CDR1 and CDR2: MDHEN, SYDVKM. The CDR3 sequence: CASSFAGPGPGGDYF. The CDR3 nucleotides read TGTGCCAGCAGTTTCGCAGGGCCGGGGCCCGGGGGGGATTACTTC. Drawing the rest from reference TRBV28 and TRBJ2-5, the complete variable domain is DVKVTQSSRYLVKRTGEKVFLECVQDMDHENMFWYRQDPGLGLRLIYFSYDVKMKEKGDIPEGYSVSREKKERFSLILESASTNQTSMYLCASSFAGPGPGGDYFGPGTRLLVL.

This clonotype was recorded at least ten times. The chain links TRBV6-1 to TRBJ1-5, with D maybe TRBD1 (5 bases). The V gene's germline CDR1 is MNHNS and CDR2 SASEGT. The CDR3 extends over 15 amino acids. V lost 5 bases, J lost 2 bases, and 13 bases lay in between. Here the CDR3 DNA reads TGTGCCAGCAGTCTGGACCCGGGGGGCAATCAGCCCCAGCATTTT. Its translation: CASSLDPGGNQPQHF.

V usage is TRBV5-1 and J usage is TRBJ2-5; D possibly matches TRBD1 or TRBD2 (6 bases each). Trimming took 3 bases from V and 3 from J, leaving 18 bases between them. This CDR3 region has 16 residues. In germline, CDR1 is SGHRS, CDR2 YFSETQ. The CDR3 region has the DNA TGCGCCAGCAGCTCCCCGTGGGGGGCCAACGAAGAGACCCAGTACTTC. Protein product: CASSSPWGANEETQYF.

This clonotype was counted a few times. The CDR3 loop reads CASSLDVYGNQPQHF. The CDR3 DNA reads as TGTGCCAGCAGCTTAGATGTCTATGGCAATCAGCCCCAGCATTTT. This rearrangement joins TRBV7-9 to TRBJ1-5; D remains unclear. Germline V gene data show CDR1 as SEHNR and CDR2 as FQNEAQ (reference sequence). Deletions cut 1 base from V and 2 bases from J, with 9 bases between. This CDR3 comprises 15 residues.

The chain combines TRBV5-6 with TRBJ1-5; D ambiguous. V was shortened by 2 bases and J by 3 bases, with 9 bases between the two germline ends. The CDR3 spans 14 residues. Germline CDR1 reads SGHDT; CDR2 reads YYEEEE. CDR3 in amino acids: CASSFGSYNQPQHF. As DNA, the CDR3 is TGTGCCAGCAGCTTTGGCAGTTACAATCAGCCCCAGCATTTT. Combining the CDR3 with reference TRBV5-6 and TRBJ1-5 gives the whole variable domain DAGVTQSPTHLIKTRGQQVTLRCSPKSGHDTVSWYQQALGQGPQFIFQYYEEEERQRGNFPDRFSGHQFPNYSSELNVNALLLGDSALYLCASSFGSYNQPQHFGDGTRLSIL.

Many counts were recorded for this clonotype. The chain links TRBV6-5 to TRBJ2-5; D gene uncertain. The CDR3 is 16 amino acids. Germline values: CDR1 MNHEY, CDR2 SVGAGI. Trimming took off 3 bases at V and 1 base at J, with 15 bases between the two ends. CDR3 sequence: CASSYPSEISQETQYF. Written as DNA, the CDR3 is TGTGCCAGCAGTTATCCGAGCGAAATCTCCCAAGAGACCCAGTACTTC.

Of note for this clonotype: The junction shows a germline mismatch at one end, possibly a read error. The chain is built from TRBV5-1 and TRBJ2-3, with D maybe TRBD2 (6 bases). Germline CDR1 is SGHRS and CDR2 is YFSETQ. CDR3 size: 12 residues. This chain's CDR3 is CAGSLEGDTQYF. CDR3 nucleotide sequence: TGCGCCGGCAGCTTGGAGGGCGATACGCAGTATTTT.

The chain carries TRBV5-6 and TRBJ2-7; D is uncertain. This CDR3 has 11 amino acids. V was pared by 7 bases and J by 6 bases, with 11 bases between. The germline gives CDR1 SGHDT, CDR2 YYEEEE. DNA of the CDR3: TGTGCCAGCCAGTCCATCGGCGAGCAGTACTTC. Its protein is CASQSIGEQYF.

This clonotype was found many times. The V and J genes are TRBV15 and TRBJ1-4; 7 bases are a match to TRBD1. CDR3 length equals 16 residues. From germline, CDR1 is LNHNV and CDR2 YYDKDF (reference sequence). With V trimmed by 3 bases and J by 8 bases, 12 bases remained unmatched. The CDR3 sequence is CATSSILTGVTEKLFF. The CDR3, as DNA: TGTGCCACCAGCAGCATATTAACAGGGGTTACCGAAAAACTGTTTTTT.

This clonotype was picked up a small number of times. J is TRBJ1-4 and V is TRBV3-1; D ambiguous. The CDR3 length is 14 residues. Germline loops: CDR1 LGHDT, CDR2 YNNKEL (reference sequence). Trimming left V 3 bases short and J 7 bases short, with 12 bases between. CDR3: CASSQIGLGEKLFF. CDR3 nucleotides: TGTGCCAGCAGCCAGATCGGGCTAGGTGAAAAACTGTTTTTT.

V and J are TRBV24-1 and TRBJ2-3; 8 nucleotides match TRBD2. This CDR3 is built from 14 residues. Losses at the gene ends were 7 bases for V and 1 base for J; bases not matched to a gene: 3. Germline-derived CDR1 and CDR2 are KGHDR and SFDVKD. CDR3 DNA: TGTGCCACCAGCGCGGGAGGAGGCACAGATACGCAGTATTTT. It specifies CATSAGGGTDTQYF.

This clonotype turned up a few times. This chain connects TRBV20-1 to TRBJ1-4, with a tentative D call TRBD1 (6 bases). Looked up from germline, CDR1 is DFQATT and CDR2 is SNEGSKA (reference sequence). V lost 2 bases and J lost 2, with 24 bases in between. The CDR3 has 19 residues. CDR3 region: CSARPARGDLVLTNEKLFF. The CDR3 DNA reads TGCAGTGCTAGACCAGCGAGGGGGGACCTAGTTCTCACTAATGAAAAACTGTTTTTT.

This clonotype occurred many times. The junction and the germline gene differ at one end; a read error may be behind it. The rearrangement links TRBV12-3 or TRBV12-4 to TRBJ2-2; 7 bases fit TRBD2. The CDR3 consists of 15 residues. The CDR3 nucleotides are TGTGCCGGCAGTTTCCAGGGAGGGCCCACCGGGGAGCTGTTTTTT. Its translation: CAGSFQGGPTGELFF.

This clonotype was found many times. The chain uses TRBV20-1 and TRBJ1-2; TRBD1 matches at 7 bases. Germline lookup yields CDR1 DFQATT and CDR2 SNEGSKA (reference sequence). The CDR3 sequence is 13 residues long. The trim removed 5 bases at V and 4 bases at J, leaving 7 bases unmatched. Here the CDR3 reads CSAGPGTAYGYTF. The CDR3 DNA follows: TGCAGTGCTGGACCCGGGACAGCCTATGGCTACACCTTC.

In this sample, this clonotype turned up many times. The chain couples TRBV10-3 to TRBJ1-1; D not certain. The CDR3 consists of 13 residues. The germline CDR1 and CDR2 sequences are ENHRY and SYGVKD. V was clipped by 4 bases and J by 4 bases, with 10 bases between them. DNA of the CDR3: TGTGCCATCAGTGGAGAGGGATCCACTGAAGCTTTCTTT. This sequence encodes CAISGEGSTEAFF.

This clonotype was counted between two and nine times. The CDR3 region is CASSPGQGGNTIYF. In nucleotides, the CDR3 is TGCGCCAGCAGCCCGGGACAGGGTGGAAACACCATATATTTT. The chain links TRBV5-1 to TRBJ1-3; 9 bases align to TRBD1. The CDR3 spans 14 residues. V was pared by 4 bases and J by 3 bases, with 2 bases of the junction left unmatched. Germline V gene data show CDR1 as SGHRS and CDR2 as YFSETQ.

This CDR3 is CAWGRIARNNEQFF. For the CDR3, the DNA is TGTGCCTGGGGGAGGATAGCGAGAAACAATGAGCAGTTCTTC. The chain joins TRBV30 to TRBJ2-1, with D tentatively TRBD2 (6 bases). V lost 5 bases, J lost 5 bases, and 16 bases lay in between. The germline V gene has CDR1 GTSNPN and CDR2 SVGIG (reference sequence). CDR3 length: 14 residues.

This clonotype has just a few counts. The chain has TRBV20-1 and TRBJ1-1; D ambiguous. V lost 1 base and J lost 3, with 3 bases in between. Germline loops: CDR1 DFQATT, CDR2 SNEGSKA (reference sequence). The CDR3 extends over 11 amino acids. The CDR3 protein is CSARADTEAFF. CDR3 sequence (DNA): TGCAGTGCTAGAGCGGACACTGAAGCTTTCTTT.

In this sample, this clonotype turned up a few times. V usage is TRBV29-1 and J usage is TRBJ1-5; no reliable D call. CDR3 length: 13 amino acids. The germline CDR1 and CDR2 sequences are SQVTM and ANQGSEA. V was pared by 4 bases and J by 0 bases, with 7 bases between. The CDR3 nucleotides read TGCAGCGTTGCCAGCTATAGCAATCAGCCCCAGCATTTT. Its translation: CSVASYSNQPQHF. Drawing the rest from reference TRBV29-1 and TRBJ1-5, the complete variable domain is SAVISQKPSRDICQRGTSLTIQCQVDSQVTMMFWYRQQPGQSLTLIATANQGSEATYESGFVIDKFPISRPNLTFSTLTVSNMSPEDSSIYLCSVASYSNQPQHFGDGTRLSIL.

J is TRBJ2-2 and V is TRBV27; D uncertain. V lost 5 bases to trimming and J lost 6 bases, with 13 bases between them. CDR1 and CDR2 from the germline V gene are MNHEY and SMNVEV (reference sequence). The CDR3 totals 14 residues. The CDR3 protein is CASSLERSPGELFF. The CDR3 DNA reads as TGTGCCAGCAGTCTCGAGCGCTCACCCGGGGAGCTGTTTTTT.